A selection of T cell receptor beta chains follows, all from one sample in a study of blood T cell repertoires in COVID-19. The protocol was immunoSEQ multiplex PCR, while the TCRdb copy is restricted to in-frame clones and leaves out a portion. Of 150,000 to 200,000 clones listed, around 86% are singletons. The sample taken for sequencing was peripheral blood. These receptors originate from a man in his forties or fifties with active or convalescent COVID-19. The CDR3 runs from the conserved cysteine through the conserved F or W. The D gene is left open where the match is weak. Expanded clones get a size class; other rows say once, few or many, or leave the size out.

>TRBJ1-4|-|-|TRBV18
CASSPVNSYATNEKLFF
TGTGCCAGCTCACCAGTGAACAGTTATGCAACTAATGAAAAACTGTTTTTT
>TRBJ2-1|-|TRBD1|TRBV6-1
CASSETGGDEQFF
TGTGCCAGCAGTGAAACAGGGGGCGATGAGCAGTTCTTC
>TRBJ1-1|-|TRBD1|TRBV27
CASSLGQGMFEAFF
TGTGCCAGCAGTTTGGGACAGGGGATGTTTGAAGCTTTCTTT
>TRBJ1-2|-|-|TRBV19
CASREGPSIGYTF
TGTGCCAGTAGGGAGGGACCTTCTATCGGCTACACCTTC
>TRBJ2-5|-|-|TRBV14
CASSPGLGQRETQYF
TGTGCCAGCAGCCCCGGTTTGGGGCAGAGAGAGACCCAGTACTTC
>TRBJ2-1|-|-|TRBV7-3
CASSSGLRNNEQFF
TGTGCCAGCAGCTCGGGACTCCGCAACAATGAGCAGTTCTTC
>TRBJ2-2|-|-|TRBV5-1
CASSLGGITGELFF
TGCGCCAGCAGCTTAGGCGGGATCACCGGGGAGCTGTTTTTT
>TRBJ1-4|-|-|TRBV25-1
CASSEGGSGEKLFF
TGTGCCAGCAGTGAAGGAGGAAGCGGGGAAAAACTGTTTTTT
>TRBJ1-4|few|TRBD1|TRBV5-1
CASSLEPGGNEKLFF
TGCGCCAGCAGCTTGGAGCCAGGGGGGAATGAAAAACTGTTTTTT
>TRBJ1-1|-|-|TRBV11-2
CASSPQTISEAFF
TGTGCCAGCAGCCCGCAGACAATTTCTGAAGCTTTCTTT
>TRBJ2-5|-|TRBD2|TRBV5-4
CASSSISGGEETQYF
TGTGCCAGCAGCTCGATTAGCGGGGGAGAAGAGACCCAGTACTTC
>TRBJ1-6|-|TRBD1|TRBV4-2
CASSQEGGHNSPLHF
TGTGCCAGCAGCCAAGAAGGGGGCCATAATTCACCCCTCCACTTT
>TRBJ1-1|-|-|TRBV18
CASSPTGFTEAFF
TGTGCCAGCTCACCAACAGGGTTCACTGAAGCTTTCTTT
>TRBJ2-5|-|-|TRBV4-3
CASSQVLNQLAGETQYF
TGCGCCAGCAGCCAAGTCCTCAATCAGTTGGCGGGAGAGACCCAGTACTTC
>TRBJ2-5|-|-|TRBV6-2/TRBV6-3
CASSYSIQETQYF
TGTGCCAGCAGTTACTCCATCCAAGAGACCCAGTACTTC
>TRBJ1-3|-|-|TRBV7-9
CASSPPLAASGNTIYF
TGTGCCAGCAGCCCACCTCTGGCGGCCTCTGGAAACACCATATATTTT
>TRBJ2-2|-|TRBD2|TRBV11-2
CASSLIGEGSGRTTGELFF
TGTGCCAGCAGCTTGATCGGGGAGGGTAGCGGGAGGACCACCGGGGAGCTGTTTTTT
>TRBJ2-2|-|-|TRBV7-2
CASSLVSGGATSTGELFF
TGTGCCAGCAGCTTAGTCTCTGGGGGGGCTACCTCCACCGGGGAGCTGTTTTTT
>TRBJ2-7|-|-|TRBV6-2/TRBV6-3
CASSYSMESSYEQYF
TGTGCCAGCAGTTACTCGATGGAGAGCTCCTACGAGCAGTACTTC
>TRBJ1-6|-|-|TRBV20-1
CSAIETERSSSYNSPLHF
TGCAGTGCTATTGAGACAGAAAGATCAAGCTCCTATAATTCACCCCTCCACTTT
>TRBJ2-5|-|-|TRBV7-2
CASSRRQALETQYF
TGTGCCAGCAGCCGTAGACAGGCACTGGAGACCCAGTACTTC
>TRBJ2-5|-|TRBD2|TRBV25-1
CASSERPGGRETQYF
TGTGCCAGCAGTGAACGACCGGGAGGGAGAGAGACCCAGTACTTC
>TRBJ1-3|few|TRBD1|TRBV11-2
CASSPGTGGGNTIYF
TGTGCCAGCAGCCCAGGGACAGGGGGTGGAAACACCATATATTTT
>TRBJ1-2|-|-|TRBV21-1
CASSTLTGGAKGYTF
TGTGCCAGCAGCACGTTGACAGGGGGCGCGAAGGGCTACACCTTC
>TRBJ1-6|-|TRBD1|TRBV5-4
CASSSPTGGSNSPLHF
TGTGCCAGCAGCTCCCCGACAGGGGGCAGTAATTCACCCCTCCACTTT
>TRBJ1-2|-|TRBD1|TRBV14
CASSGGQVVGYTF
TGTGCCAGCAGCGGAGGACAGGTTGTGGGCTACACCTTC
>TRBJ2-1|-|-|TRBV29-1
CSVEGLVNNEQFF
TGCAGCGTTGAAGGGCTAGTCAACAATGAGCAGTTCTTC
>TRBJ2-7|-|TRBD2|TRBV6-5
CASRGLAGTYEQYF
TGTGCCAGCAGGGGACTAGCGGGGACCTACGAGCAGTACTTC
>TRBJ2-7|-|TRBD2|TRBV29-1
CSVSGGRSSYEQYF
TGCAGCGTGTCGGGAGGACGGAGCTCCTACGAGCAGTACTTC
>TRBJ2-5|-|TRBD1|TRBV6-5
CASSYPPGGGETQYF
TGTGCCAGCAGTTACCCCCCAGGGGGTGGAGAGACCCAGTACTTC
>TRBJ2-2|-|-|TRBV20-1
CSASRQGSTGELFF
TGCAGTGCTAGTCGCCAGGGTAGCACCGGGGAGCTGTTTTTT
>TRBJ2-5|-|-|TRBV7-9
CAIPGAGETQYF
TGTGCCATCCCAGGGGCCGGAGAGACCCAGTACTTC
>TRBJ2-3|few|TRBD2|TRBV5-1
CASSKGLAGVGVGGDTQYF
TGCGCCAGCAGCAAGGGACTAGCGGGGGTCGGGGTTGGAGGAGATACGCAGTATTTT
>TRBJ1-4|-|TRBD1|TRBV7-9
CASSLGQVNEKLFF
TGTGCCAGCAGCCTGGGACAGGTTAATGAAAAACTGTTTTTT
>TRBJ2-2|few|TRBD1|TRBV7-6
CASSLRGRSTGELFF
TGTGCCAGCAGCTTAAGGGGGCGCAGCACCGGGGAGCTGTTTTTT
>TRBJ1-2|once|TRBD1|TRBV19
CASSDRTGDGYTF
TGTGCCAGTAGTGACCGGACAGGGGATGGCTACACCTTC
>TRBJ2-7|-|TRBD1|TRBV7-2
CASSLEGTGSYEQYF
TGTGCCAGCAGCTTAGAGGGGACAGGTTCCTACGAGCAGTACTTC
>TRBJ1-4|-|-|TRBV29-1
CSVEGTANEKLFF
TGCAGCGTTGAAGGGACAGCTAATGAAAAACTGTTTTTT
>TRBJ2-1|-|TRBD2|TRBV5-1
CASSLTSGFSYNEQFF
TGCGCCAGCAGCCTTACTAGCGGGTTCTCCTACAATGAGCAGTTCTTC
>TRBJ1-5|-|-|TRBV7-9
CASSPTDRSNQPQHF
TGTGCCAGCAGCCCAACGGACAGAAGCAATCAGCCCCAGCATTTT